This T cell receptor beta chain was recorded in a study of T cells after yellow fever vaccination. This clonotype was seen a few times. The antigen is undetermined. Germline V gene data show CDR1 as KGHSH and CDR2 as LQKENI. With 3 bases removed from V and 3 bases from J, the gap between germline ends came to 12 bases. This CDR3 contains 14 residues. A universal primer site and UMIs were added as TCR cDNA was made by 5'RACE template switching. TCRdb processed the 5' RACE reads anew with MiXCR; each CDR3 protein has one entry. The table records hundreds of thousands of distinct CDR3 sequences, about 13% of them present only once. General study findings and limits: In FACS-sorted repertoires, abundant clonotypes from the bulk population could appear as contaminants.

The source of this sequence is a man younger than 45 who received the YFV17D yellow fever vaccine. The sample in question was PBMCs, obtained on the day of the yellow fever booster vaccination. V usage is TRBV18 and J usage is TRBJ2-7; no firm D call. This CDR3 is CASSPSESDYEQYF. The CDR3 DNA reads as TGTGCCAGCTCACCGTCAGAATCCGACTACGAGCAGTACTTC.